This T cell receptor (beta chain) was sequenced for a study of early T cells in non-severe SARS-CoV-2 infection. At least ten counts were recorded for this clonotype. Its antigen is unknown. Individual cDNA molecules were tagged with unique molecular identifiers, the study reported. TCRdb used MiXCR to reprocess the 5' RACE reads, holding one entry per CDR3 protein. The sample carries about 60,000 distinct CDR3 sequences, around 12% recorded once. The V and J ends lost 4 bases and 5 bases respectively, with 11 bases between them. Germline V gene lookup returns CDR1 SQVTM and CDR2 ANQGSEA. This CDR3 is 12 amino acids long. The study's findings and limits: The matching step, a VDJdb search, favored anti-spike CD8 responses and missed private and CD4 specificities.

Material for sequencing was whole blood. This sequence originates from an adult who was a healthcare worker with PCR-confirmed SARS-CoV-2 infection or an uninfected control (not recorded which). The gene calls are TRBV29-1 and TRBJ1-1; TRBD1 might be the D (6 bases). CDR3 protein: CSVVGGYTEAFF. Written as DNA, the CDR3 is TGCAGCGTTGTTGGGGGCTATACTGAAGCTTTCTTT.